Listed below are T cell receptor beta chains from one sample, sequenced in a study of PD-1 blockade in classical Hodgkin lymphoma. Sequencing was performed with immunoSEQ multiplex PCR; in TCRdb, only in-frame clones are kept and a portion is missing. The sample has tens of thousands of clones, around two thirds seen once. The sequenced sample was peripheral blood mononuclear cells (PBMCs), obtained at baseline. These receptors were taken from a human donor with classical Hodgkin lymphoma. Each CDR3 is given with its conserved first and last residue. The order of the fields is D gene, clone size, V gene, CDR3 protein. A D gene is named only where the DNA matches it firmly. Not all rows give a size; the values are once, few, many and, for expanded clones, a class.

TRBD1 NA TRBV28 CASSRTGTATNEKLFF
NA NA TRBV5-7 CASSLERPLNNQPQHF
NA medium-sized TRBV19 CASSTQGWSGTEAFF
NA NA TRBV18 CASSPPGEANTGELFF
NA few TRBV28 CASSLRRWTQYF
NA NA TRBV7-2 CASSLGPPSYEQYF
NA NA TRBV7-2 CASSSFSAGELFF
NA NA TRBV4-1 CASSLGISGANVLTF
NA NA TRBV2 CASRGGGYGYTF
NA NA TRBV30 CAWSVGVNSGEQYF
NA NA TRBV10-3 CAISPTMGDTEAFF
TRBD1 NA TRBV9 CASSGGQRSTYEQYF
NA once TRBV19 CASSILHIFSYNEQFF
NA NA TRBV9 CASSVVRQGPLEAFF
TRBD1 NA TRBV30 CAWSVRTGGFWTQYF
NA once TRBV7-3 CASRPEGNTGELFF
NA NA TRBV4-3 CASSPGHSTNTGELFF
NA NA TRBV5-1 CASSLGSPNYGYTF
TRBD2 NA TRBV6-5 CASSSPRGGVGEQFF
NA NA TRBV29-1 CSASSRGGTNYGYTF
NA NA TRBV28 CASSKTSTRTDTQYF
TRBD1 medium-sized TRBV10-3 CAITGQGNTEAFF